This T cell receptor beta chain was sequenced in a study of response to subunit inactivated influenza vaccine. There are 13 residues in the CDR3. V dropped 7 bases and J dropped 3; count of bases not matched to a gene: 5. This clonotype was seen a handful of times. Its specificity is not known. A single record per CDR3 protein comes from TCRdb applying MiXCR to the RT-PCR reads. The profile covers under 550,000 distinct CDR3 sequences, with 6.5% to 8% appearing a single time and roughly 13% taken by the ten largest. General study points: Seasonal influenza vaccination, on each occasion, was suggested by the authors to recruit few new T cells.

The source was PBMCs from blood, collected less than 25 months after vaccination. This clonotype was obtained from a man between 50 and 75 years old who received an inactivated influenza vaccine. V usage is TRBV12-3 or TRBV12-4 and J usage is TRBJ1-1; 7 bases are shared with TRBD1. DNA of the CDR3: TGTGCCAGCAAACAGGGGTCGGACACTGAAGCTTTCTTT. This encodes CASKQGSDTEAFF.